Below, 11 T cell receptor beta chains from the same sample are listed, as sequenced in a study of blood T cell repertoires in COVID-19. The data were produced by immunoSEQ multiplex PCR, yet TCRdb's version contains in-frame clones alone and is incomplete. The sample includes some 130,000 clones, approximately 90% of them seen just once. Sample: peripheral blood. Receptors were obtained from a man in his fifties or sixties with active or convalescent COVID-19.

The chain has TRBV24-1 and TRBJ2-3; 15 bases agree with TRBD2. Germline loops: CDR1 KGHDR, CDR2 SFDVKD. This CDR3 has 15 amino acids. The V and J ends lost 5 bases and 5 bases, in that order; junction bases with no gene match: 1. The CDR3 here is CATSGGLAGGDTQYF. The CDR3 nucleotides read TGTGCCACCAGTGGGGGACTAGCGGGAGGAGATACGCAGTATTTT.

The rearrangement uses TRBV3-1 (or the pseudogene TRBV3-2) and TRBJ1-5, with 9 positions matching TRBD1. Germline V lookup: CDR1 LGHDT, CDR2 YNNKEL (reference sequence). The V gene end was trimmed by 3 bases and the J gene end by 5 bases; junction bases not matched to a gene: 2. This CDR3 comprises 14 residues. CDR3 loop: CASSHRTGDQPQHF. Written as DNA, the CDR3 is TGTGCCAGCAGCCACAGGACAGGGGATCAGCCCCAGCATTTT.

Here the CDR3 DNA reads TGTGCCAGCAGTCCTGGCGGGACAGGGCATATGAACACTGAAGCTTTCTTT. This sequence encodes CASSPGGTGHMNTEAFF. This chain uses TRBV27 with TRBJ1-1, with 9 bases matching TRBD1. CDR3 size: 17 residues. Germline loops: CDR1 MNHEY, CDR2 SMNVEV (reference sequence). V gave up 5 bases and J gave up 0 bases; unmatched junction bases: 10.

This clone was counted a single time. The chain recombines TRBV10-1 with TRBJ2-2; TRBD1 matches at 10 bases. This CDR3 spans 17 amino acids. V lost 3 bases, J lost 3 bases, and 7 bases stayed unmatched. In germline, CDR1 is WNHNN, CDR2 SYGVQD (reference sequence). The DNA for the CDR3 is TGCGCCAGCAGTGATACCGGGACAGGGGACCACACCGGGGAGCTGTTTTTT. Its protein is CASSDTGTGDHTGELFF.

The chain has TRBV3-1 (or the pseudogene TRBV3-2) and TRBJ2-3; D might be TRBD2 (7 bases). Germline CDR1 and CDR2: LGHDT and YNNKEL (reference sequence). Trimming took 4 bases from V and 3 from J, leaving 20 bases between them. This CDR3 region has 17 residues. The CDR3 here is CASSRRGGGAGTDTQYF. The CDR3 DNA reads as TGTGCCAGCAGCCGCCGAGGGGGGGGCGCTGGAACAGATACGCAGTATTTT.

In this sample, this clone turned up once. The chain joins TRBV20-1 to TRBJ2-2, with TRBD2 as a possible D gene (5 bases). CDR1 is DFQATT and CDR2 is SNEGSKA in the germline V gene (reference sequence). Trimming took off 3 bases at V and 1 base at J, with 12 bases between the two ends. The CDR3 is 15 amino acids. The chain's CDR3 is CSASLASGNTGELFF. DNA for the CDR3: TGCAGTGCTAGTCTGGCGAGCGGGAACACCGGGGAGCTGTTTTTT.

The chain combines TRBV10-1 with TRBJ1-5; the match to TRBD1 covers 9 bases. The CDR3 is made up of 20 amino acids. The V gene's germline CDR1 is WNHNN and CDR2 SYGVQD (reference sequence). The J segment lost 0 bases and the V segment lost 2 bases, leaving 14 bases of the junction unmatched. The CDR3 nucleotides read TGCGCCAGCAGTGAGGGACAGGGGCCATATCACCTTTATAGCAATCAGCCCCAGCATTTT. Translating it yields CASSEGQGPYHLYSNQPQHF.

This clone was observed a single time. The genes are TRBV7-2 and TRBJ1-2, with D tentatively TRBD1 (6 bases). CDR3 length: 14 amino acids. CDR1 SGHTA and CDR2 FQGNSA come from the germline V gene. V dropped 5 bases and J dropped 4 bases, with 14 bases sitting between them. The CDR3 region has the DNA TGTGCCAGCAGCACCAGACAGGCCCTCTATGGCTACACCTTC. Translated, it gives CASSTRQALYGYTF.

V usage is TRBV5-1 and J usage is TRBJ1-2, with 9 bases that match TRBD1. The CDR3 extends over 14 amino acids. From germline, CDR1 is SGHRS and CDR2 YFSETQ. V was pared by 4 bases and J by 7 bases, with 8 bases of the junction left unmatched. The CDR3 loop is CASSPDRGSFGYTF. Written as DNA, the CDR3 is TGCGCCAGCAGCCCGGACAGGGGCTCGTTTGGCTACACCTTC.

The chain carries TRBV4-2 and TRBJ2-2; tentative D call: TRBD2 (6 bases). V dropped 0 bases and J dropped 4 bases, with 6 bases sitting between them. Germline CDR1 is LGHNA and CDR2 is YNFKEQ. The CDR3 is 14 residues long. CDR3 nucleotides: TGTGCCAGCAGCCAAGAGGGGGGCACCGGGGAGCTGTTTTTT. Encoded protein: CASSQEGGTGELFF.

The chain uses TRBV30 and TRBJ1-2; tentatively, D is TRBD1 (6 bases). Trimming took off 5 bases at V and 3 bases at J, with 16 bases between the two ends. The CDR3 runs to 14 residues. Germline V CDR1 and CDR2: GTSNPN, SVGIG (reference sequence). CDR3 DNA: TGTGCCTGGCGAATCCGACAGGTCGACTATGGCTACACCTTC. Translated: CAWRIRQVDYGYTF.